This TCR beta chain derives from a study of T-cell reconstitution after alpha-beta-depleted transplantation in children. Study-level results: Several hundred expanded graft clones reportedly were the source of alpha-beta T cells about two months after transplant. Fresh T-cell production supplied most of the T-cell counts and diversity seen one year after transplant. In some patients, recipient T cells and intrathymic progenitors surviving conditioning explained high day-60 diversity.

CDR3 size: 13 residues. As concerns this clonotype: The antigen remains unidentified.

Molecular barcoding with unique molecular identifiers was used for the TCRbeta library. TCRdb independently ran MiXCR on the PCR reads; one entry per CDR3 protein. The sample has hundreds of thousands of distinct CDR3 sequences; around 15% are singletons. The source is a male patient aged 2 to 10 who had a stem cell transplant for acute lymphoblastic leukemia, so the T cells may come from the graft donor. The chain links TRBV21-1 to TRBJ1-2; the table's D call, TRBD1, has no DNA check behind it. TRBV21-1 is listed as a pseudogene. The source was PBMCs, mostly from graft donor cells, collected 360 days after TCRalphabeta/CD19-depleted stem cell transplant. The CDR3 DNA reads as TGTGCCAGGACTGACAGGGGCGTCTATGGCTACACCTTC. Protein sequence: CARTDRGVYGYTF.